This T cell receptor beta chain was recovered during a study of T cell repertoires in cytomegalovirus infection. The wider study: A matching HLA type, together with CMV infection, was signaled by public TCR beta signatures. Study findings and constraints: The response measured ex vivo was dominated by TCR beta clonotypes (HLA-C-restricted and CMV-specific).

This clonotype was detected many times. As yet, its antigen is unknown. MiXCR, run by TCRdb on the reads, gives a single entry per CDR3 protein. The profile shows almost 500,000 distinct CDR3 sequences, around 10% of them singletons. V shed 4 bases and J shed 5 bases, with 8 bases lying between them. Germline loops: CDR1 SGHDN, CDR2 FVKESK. This CDR3 region has 12 residues. The sequence was collected from a human donor in good health (CMV status not recorded). Some clones in this sample may be carry-over from other donors' samples. Sequencing was performed on PBMCs. V and J are TRBV14 and TRBJ1-1; D remains unclear. CDR3 loop: CASSPSWTEAFF. The CDR3 nucleotides are TGTGCCAGCAGCCCGTCATGGACTGAAGCTTTCTTT.